These 24 T cell receptor beta chains were sequenced from one sample in a study of cytomegalovirus exposure and HLA in healthy donors (dated by TCRdb to 2015 to 2018). The library was prepared using the immunoSEQ multiplex PCR assay. For the multiplex PCR, a mixture combining 60 forward primers for TCR Vbeta segments and 13 reverse primers for TCR Jbeta segments was used. TCRdb re-hosts the immuneACCESS table, in-frame sequences only. Its copies lack some clones; in the studies checked, an unresolved V gene accounts for under half of them, and the cause for the rest is not known. The table for this sample lists 130,000 or so clones; roughly 82% of them were counted only once. In total, the top ten clones hold about 2.8% of the sample. The sequenced sample consisted of PBMCs. The receptors were sampled from a woman aged 35 to 49 in good health and CMV-seropositive.

This clone was counted between two and nine times. This sequence joins TRBV7-9 and TRBJ2-7; D remains ambiguous. Germline CDR1 reads SEHNR; CDR2 reads FQNEAQ (reference sequence). This CDR3 is 10 amino acids long. Deletions cut 11 bases from V and 9 bases from J, with 14 bases between. The CDR3 sequence is CAGNTPGQYF. The CDR3 nucleotides are TGTGCCGGCAATACACCGGGGCAGTACTTC.

This chain links TRBV7-2 with TRBJ2-7, with 7 nucleotides matching TRBD1. The ends lost 0 bases at V and 3 bases at J; junction bases unmatched: 8. The CDR3 is made up of 16 amino acids. CDR1 and CDR2 (germline): SGHTA, FQGNSA. The CDR3, as DNA: TGTGCCAGCAGCTTAGCGTCTCCCAACAGGGGCTACGAGCAGTACTTC. Its translation is CASSLASPNRGYEQYF.

The genes are TRBV29-1 and TRBJ1-3; perhaps TRBD1 as D (6 bases). Germline V CDR1 and CDR2: SQVTM, ANQGSEA. The CDR3 spans 12 residues. V was clipped by 6 bases and J by 4 bases, with 10 bases between them. Written as DNA, the CDR3 is TGCAGCGTGGCAGGGGTGGGAAACACCATATATTTT. The encoded protein is CSVAGVGNTIYF.

Points on this clone: One junction end does not reproduce the germline sequence, and a read error may be involved. This CDR3 is also generated by other DNA sequences in the sample. The J gene is TRBJ1-6, the V gene TRBV27; tentatively, D is TRBD1 (6 bases). The CDR3 extends over 16 amino acids. Germline loops: CDR1 MNHEY, CDR2 SMNVEV (reference sequence). This CDR3 reads CASSHRVSSYNSPLHF. The CDR3 DNA sequence: TGTGCCAGCAGTCACAGGGTTAGCTCCTATAATTCCCCCCTCCACTTT.

The chain is built from TRBV5-1 and TRBJ2-1; unclear D gene. The CDR3 loop spans 13 amino acids. Trimming removed 0 bases at V and 7 bases at J, with 8 bases between. Per germline, CDR1 SGHRS and CDR2 YFSETQ. CDR3 protein: CASSLAQWNEQFF. In DNA form, the CDR3 reads TGCGCCAGCAGCTTGGCCCAGTGGAATGAGCAGTTCTTC.

This clone was counted a single time. V usage is TRBV7-2 and J usage is TRBJ2-7, with 8 bases identical to TRBD1. V trimming: 6 bases; J trimming: 2 bases; junction bases outside the gene matches: 6. Germline values: CDR1 SGHTA, CDR2 FQGNSA. The CDR3 sequence is 14 residues long. Written as DNA, the CDR3 is TGTGCCAGCAGGACTACCAGGGGGCCCTACGAGCAGTACTTC. As protein: CASRTTRGPYEQYF.

The J gene is TRBJ1-1, the V gene TRBV18; TRBD1 matches at 8 bases. V trimming: 0 bases; J trimming: 4 bases; junction bases outside the gene matches: 10. Germline V gives CDR1 KGHSH, CDR2 LQKENI. CDR3 length equals 17 residues. Written as DNA, the CDR3 is TGTGCCAGCTCACCACCGACGCAGGCGACAGGGGTCACTGAAGCTTTCTTT. Translating it yields CASSPPTQATGVTEAFF.

V and J are TRBV6-5 and TRBJ2-2, with 9 bases matching TRBD2. Unmatched junction bases numbered 3, after V lost 0 bases and J lost 4 bases. Germline CDR1 reads MNHEY; CDR2 reads SVGAGI. The CDR3 has 16 residues. DNA of the CDR3: TGTGCCAGCAGTTACTCAAGCGGGGGGCCCACCGGGGAGCTGTTTTTT. The encoded protein is CASSYSSGGPTGELFF.

As concerns this clone: Other DNA sequences within the sample encode an identical CDR3. This sequence joins TRBV11-2 and TRBJ2-7; tentative D call: TRBD1 (7 bases). Trimming shortened V by 1 base and J by 3 bases, and 10 bases separated the two germline ends. The CDR3 totals 14 residues. CDR1 is SGHAT and CDR2 is FQNNGV in the germline V gene. CDR3 coding DNA: TGTGCCAGCAGCTTAGGGCAGGGGGGCTACGAGCAGTACTTC. Its translation is CASSLGQGGYEQYF. The complete variable domain, with remaining parts taken from reference TRBV11-2 and TRBJ2-7, reads EAGVAQSPRYKIIEKRQSVAFWCNPISGHATLYWYQQILGQGPKLLIQFQNNGVVDDSQLPKDRFSAERLKGVDSTLKIQPAKLEDSAVYLCASSLGQGGYEQYFGPGTRLTVT.

The V gene is TRBV7-8, the J gene TRBJ2-7; 7 bases line up with TRBD1. CDR1 SGHVS and CDR2 FQNEAQ come from the germline V gene. Trimming took 4 bases from V and 4 from J; bases not matched to a gene: 10. This CDR3 comprises 15 residues. The CDR3 DNA reads TGTGCCAGCAGCTCGAGACAGGGTAAAGAATACGAGCAGTACTTC. Residues: CASSSRQGKEYEQYF.

This chain links TRBV4-3 with TRBJ1-1; the match to TRBD1 covers 7 bases. The germline V gene has CDR1 LGHNA and CDR2 YSLEER. Trimming cost V 6 bases and J 1 base; bases outside gene matches: 5. The CDR3 extends over 14 amino acids. This CDR3 is CASRRTGRNTEAFF. The CDR3 DNA is TGCGCCAGCAGAAGGACAGGACGGAACACTGAAGCTTTCTTT.

The gene calls are TRBV7-2 and TRBJ2-5; no reliable D call. Trimming pared 1 base from V and 4 bases from J, leaving 7 bases between. CDR1 SGHTA and CDR2 FQGNSA come from the germline V gene. This CDR3 contains 13 residues. The CDR3 sequence is CASSLERIETQYF. CDR3 coding DNA: TGTGCCAGCAGCTTAGAGAGGATAGAGACCCAGTACTTC. The full variable domain, in which reference TRBV7-2 and TRBJ2-5 provide the parts outside the CDR3, is GAGVSQSPSNKVTEKGKDVELRCDPISGHTALYWYRQSLGQGLEFLIYFQGNSAPDKSGLPSDRFSAERTGGSVSTLTIQRTQQEDSAVYLCASSLERIETQYFGPGTRLLVL.

The V call is TRBV11-1, the J call TRBJ2-5, with 7 positions matching TRBD2. CDR1 is SGHAT and CDR2 is FQDESV in the germline V gene (reference sequence). Trimming removed 3 bases from V and 3 bases from J; junction bases left unmatched: 1. The CDR3 consists of 13 residues. The CDR3, as DNA: TGTGCCAGCAGCTTCGGGACTAAAGAGACCCAGTACTTC. This gives the protein CASSFGTKETQYF.

This chain joins TRBV5-1 and TRBJ2-2; the D gene is possibly TRBD2 (5 bases). Trimming shortened V by 7 bases and J by 0 bases, and 13 bases separated the two germline ends. The germline gives CDR1 SGHRS, CDR2 YFSETQ. The CDR3 loop spans 15 amino acids. The CDR3 nucleotides read TGCGCCAGCGCACGTCCGGGAACGAACACCGGGGAGCTGTTTTTT. Translation: CASARPGTNTGELFF. Together with reference TRBV5-1 and TRBJ2-2, the CDR3 gives the full variable domain: KAGVTQTPRYLIKTRGQQVTLSCSPISGHRSVSWYQQTPGQGLQFLFEYFSETQRNKGNFPGRFSGRQFSNSRSEMNVSTLELGDSALYLCASARPGTNTGELFFGEGSRLTVL.

The V gene is TRBV11-2, the J gene TRBJ1-2; D is possibly TRBD1 (5 bases). Germline V CDR1 and CDR2: SGHAT, FQNNGV. This CDR3 region has 16 residues. Trimming took 0 bases from V and 4 from J, leaving 15 bases between them. CDR3 sequence (DNA): TGTGCCAGCAGCTTAGATTTCGGGACTGATCTCTATGGCTACACCTTC. It codes for CASSLDFGTDLYGYTF.

This rearrangement joins TRBV6-4 to TRBJ2-1; D perhaps matches TRBD2 (6 bases). Trimming cost V 3 bases and J 6 bases, with 21 bases left between them. The CDR3 contains 17 residues. Germline-derived CDR1 and CDR2 are MRHNA and SNTAGT. Written as DNA, the CDR3 is TGTGCCAGCAGTGAAGACCTGGGACTGCCTACAACCAATGAGCAGTTCTTC. Translating gives CASSEDLGLPTTNEQFF.

The chain recombines TRBV7-9 with TRBJ2-1, with 14 bases fitting TRBD2. V gave up 1 base and J gave up 7 bases; unmatched junction bases: 0. The CDR3 covers 15 residues. Germline V gene lookup returns CDR1 SEHNR and CDR2 FQNEAQ (reference sequence). The CDR3 sequence is CASSLGTSGRNEQFF. The CDR3 bases are TGTGCCAGCAGCTTAGGGACTAGCGGGAGGAATGAGCAGTTCTTC. The variable domain in full, completed from reference TRBV7-9 and TRBJ2-1, reads DTGVSQNPRHKITKRGQNVTFRCDPISEHNRLYWYRQTLGQGPEFLTYFQNEAQLEKSRLLSDRFSAERPKGSFSTLEIQRTEQGDSAMYLCASSLGTSGRNEQFFGPGTRLTVL.

The chain uses TRBV19 and TRBJ1-1; TRBD1 is a possible D gene (6 bases). This CDR3 contains 15 residues. Germline CDR1 and CDR2: LNHDA and SQIVND (reference sequence). Trimming took off 4 bases at V and 4 bases at J, with 16 bases between the two ends. CDR3 nucleotide sequence: TGTGCCAGTAGTACCCCACAGGGAGACGTCACTGAAGCTTTCTTT. Amino acids: CASSTPQGDVTEAFF.

This chain connects TRBV9 to TRBJ2-2; D is perhaps TRBD2 (6 bases). The CDR3 is 16 amino acids. Germline loops: CDR1 SGDLS, CDR2 YYNGEE. V dropped 0 bases and J dropped 6 bases, with 15 bases sitting between them. The CDR3 DNA sequence: TGTGCCAGCAGCGTAGGGTCCGTAGGGAGGTCCGGGGAGCTGTTTTTT. Translating it yields CASSVGSVGRSGELFF.

This clone was counted between two and nine times. The CDR3 spells CASSPWDSNTGELFF. The CDR3 DNA reads TGTGCCAGCTCACCGTGGGACAGCAACACCGGGGAGCTGTTTTTT. J is TRBJ2-2 and V is TRBV18; 7 bases match TRBD1. The CDR3 contains 15 residues. V dropped 3 bases and J dropped 2; count of bases not matched to a gene: 3. The germline V gene has CDR1 KGHSH and CDR2 LQKENI. The complete variable domain, with remaining parts taken from reference TRBV18 and TRBJ2-2, reads NAGVMQNPRHLVRRRGQEARLRCSPMKGHSHVYWYRQLPEEGLKFMVYLQKENIIDESGMPKERFSAEFPKEGPSILRIQQVVRGDSAAYFCASSPWDSNTGELFFGEGSRLTVL.

The rearrangement links TRBV5-6 to TRBJ2-3; a weak D match, TRBD1 (6 bases). This CDR3 has 14 residues. Germline CDR1 is SGHDT and CDR2 is YYEEEE. The V gene lost 2 bases and the J gene lost 4 bases, with 11 bases spanning the gap. The CDR3 DNA sequence: TGTGCCAGCAGCTTTCCCACAGGGCCAGATACGCAGTATTTT. This gives the protein CASSFPTGPDTQYF.

This clone was counted only a few times. The J gene is TRBJ1-5, the V gene TRBV19; TRBD1 aligns across 9 bases. V dropped 7 bases and J dropped 2; count of bases not matched to a gene: 18. Germline V CDR1 and CDR2: LNHDA, SQIVND (reference sequence). The CDR3 is 19 amino acids. The CDR3 nucleotides are TGTGCCAGTACCCCGTGGTCGGGGACAGGGAGGGTTCGCAATCAGCCCCAGCATTTT. Its protein is CASTPWSGTGRVRNQPQHF.

The genes are TRBV30 and TRBJ2-7, with 9 positions matching TRBD1. CDR3 size: 14 residues. Trimming at V came to 0 bases and at J to 4 bases, leaving 4 bases not matched to a gene. CDR1 is GTSNPN and CDR2 is SVGIG in the germline V gene (reference sequence). For the CDR3, the DNA is TGTGCCTGGAGTGTTGGGACAGGGTCTTACGAGCAGTACTTC. Its protein product is CAWSVGTGSYEQYF.

CDR3 region: CSAHAGGNYGYTF. Here the CDR3 DNA reads TGCAGCGCCCATGCAGGGGGCAACTATGGCTACACCTTC. V usage is TRBV29-1 and J usage is TRBJ1-2; 8 bases line up with TRBD1. Per the germline V gene, CDR1 is SQVTM and CDR2 is ANQGSEA. The CDR3 runs 13 residues. V gave up 7 bases and J gave up 2 bases; unmatched junction bases: 6.